A selection of T cell receptor beta chains follows, all from one sample in a study of T cell changes during pregnancy in multiple sclerosis. TCRdb's table, derived via immunoSEQ multiplex PCR, lists solely in-frame clones and lacks some. The data hold roughly 83,000 clones, with 90% to 95% observed a single time. Specimen: PBMCs, collected in the first trimester of pregnancy. The receptors shown here come from a female donor in good health, serving as a control in a pregnancy study. Some clones in this sample may be carry-over from other donors' samples. Both conserved end residues are part of each CDR3. The D gene is left open where the match is weak. Expanded clones get a size class; other rows say once, few or many, or leave the size out.

v_gene	j_gene	d_gene	abundance	CDR3aa	CDR3nt
TRBV27	TRBJ1-5	NA	NA	CASIPVRPQHF	TGTGCCAGCATCCCGGTACGGCCCCAGCATTTT
TRBV4-1	TRBJ2-3	NA	once	CASSQVDLGFHTDTQYF	TGCGCCAGCAGCCAAGTAGATCTAGGTTTTCATACGGATACGCAGTATTTT
TRBV2	TRBJ1-2	NA	NA	CASRRDTNYGYTF	TGTGCCAGCAGAAGGGACACTAACTATGGCTACACCTTC
TRBV6-1	TRBJ1-1	NA	NA	CASSGVGAYTEAFF	TGTGCCAGCAGTGGGGTAGGGGCGTACACTGAAGCTTTCTTT
TRBV7-6	TRBJ1-5	NA	NA	CASSPLWGTVNQPQHF	TGTGCCAGCAGCCCGCTCTGGGGGACTGTTAATCAGCCCCAGCATTTT
TRBV5-1	TRBJ1-2	NA	NA	CASSFSGDYGYTF	TGCGCCAGCAGCTTTAGCGGGGACTATGGCTACACCTTC
TRBV6-4	TRBJ2-2	NA	few	CASSDSSFGGHTGELFF	TGTGCCAGCAGTGACTCTTCGTTCGGGGGTCACACCGGGGAGCTGTTTTTT
TRBV4-2	TRBJ1-2	NA	NA	CASSQDPRSSNYGYTF	TGTGCCAGCAGCCAAGACCCGAGATCCTCTAACTATGGCTACACCTTC
TRBV7-9	TRBJ2-1	TRBD2	NA	CASSLIAGESSYNEQFF	TGTGCCAGCAGCTTAATAGCGGGAGAAAGCTCCTACAATGAGCAGTTCTTC
TRBV7-6	TRBJ2-5	NA	NA	CASSKRGDRQETQYF	TGTGCCAGCAGCAAAAGAGGAGACAGACAAGAGACCCAGTACTTC
TRBV30	TRBJ1-5	NA	NA	CAWRPAVGQPQHF	TGTGCCTGGAGACCCGCGGTAGGACAGCCCCAGCATTTT
TRBV29-1	TRBJ2-4	TRBD2	NA	CSVRGGASDIQYF	TGCAGCGTCCGGGGAGGGGCTTCTGACATTCAGTACTTC
TRBV4-2	TRBJ2-7	TRBD2	NA	CASSQEGLSYEQYF	TGTGCCAGCAGCCAAGAGGGACTATCCTACGAGCAGTACTTC
TRBV28	TRBJ2-1	NA	NA	CASSQSDGGWFNEQFF	TGTGCCAGCAGTCAGTCGGATGGAGGGTGGTTCAATGAGCAGTTCTTC
TRBV27	TRBJ2-2	NA	once	CASSLQPRGTGELFF	TGTGCCAGCAGTTTACAGCCCCGGGGCACCGGGGAGCTGTTTTTT
TRBV27	TRBJ2-5	TRBD1	once	CASSQSGQGQGYETQYF	TGTGCCAGCAGTCAGTCCGGACAGGGACAGGGATATGAGACCCAGTACTTC
TRBV28	TRBJ2-1	NA	NA	CASIPRGFNEQFF	TGTGCCAGCATCCCTAGGGGCTTCAATGAGCAGTTCTTC
TRBV19	TRBJ1-5	NA	NA	CASSYGTLSAGVGNQPQHF	TGTGCCAGTAGTTACGGGACACTCTCCGCGGGTGTTGGGAATCAGCCCCAGCATTTT
TRBV14	TRBJ1-4	NA	NA	CASSQVGGAGGKLFF	TGTGCCAGCAGCCAAGTAGGGGGGGCCGGAGGAAAACTGTTTTTT
TRBV23-1	TRBJ1-2	NA	once	CASSQSGSGALRANYGYTF	TGCGCCAGCAGTCAATCCGGGAGCGGGGCCCTAAGAGCTAACTATGGCTACACCTTC
TRBV27	TRBJ2-1	NA	NA	CASSFGTPDNEQFF	TGTGCCAGCAGTTTTGGGACTCCTGACAATGAGCAGTTCTTC
TRBV27	TRBJ2-1	TRBD2	NA	CASSPGLGSYNEQFF	TGTGCCAGCAGTCCGGGACTAGGATCCTACAATGAGCAGTTCTTC